These T cell receptor beta chains were read from a single sample in a study of Graves' ophthalmopathy and Graves' hyperthyroidism. Each CDR3 protein is one row after TCRdb ran MiXCR on the multiplex PCR reads. The table has some 160,000 distinct CDR3 sequences, roughly two fifths seen once. The sequenced sample was peripheral blood. These receptors came from a man younger than 40 with Graves' ophthalmopathy. Each CDR3 is given with its conserved first and last residue. The order of the fields is clone size, J gene, D gene, V gene, CDR3 protein, CDR3 DNA. The D gene is left open where the match is weak. Size tells how often a clone was seen (once, few, many) or the class of an expanded clone, and some rows leave it out.

abundance: many
j_gene: TRBJ1-2
d_gene: TRBD1
v_gene: TRBV6-5
CDR3aa: CASSFTGDVRYGYTF
CDR3nt: TGTGCCAGCAGTTTTACAGGGGATGTCCGTTATGGCTACACCTTC

abundance: few
j_gene: TRBJ2-6
d_gene: -
v_gene: TRBV6-2/TRBV6-3
CDR3aa: CASSYTGGANVLTF
CDR3nt: TGTGCCAGCAGTTACACAGGTGGGGCCAACGTCCTGACTTTC

abundance: few
j_gene: TRBJ2-2
d_gene: -
v_gene: TRBV29-1
CDR3aa: CSARGLASNTGELFF
CDR3nt: TGCAGCGCCCGGGGGCTAGCCTCGAACACCGGGGAGCTGTTTTTT

abundance: many
j_gene: TRBJ2-7
d_gene: -
v_gene: TRBV19
CDR3aa: CASRTGTEQYF
CDR3nt: TGTGCCAGTAGGACCGGAACCGAGCAGTACTTC

abundance: -
j_gene: TRBJ1-1
d_gene: TRBD1
v_gene: TRBV6-1
CDR3aa: CARRQGMNTEAFF
CDR3nt: TGTGCCAGGAGACAGGGGATGAACACTGAAGCTTTCTTT

abundance: -
j_gene: TRBJ2-7
d_gene: -
v_gene: TRBV15
CDR3aa: CATSRDPGSYEQYF
CDR3nt: TGTGCCACCAGCAGAGATCCGGGATCCTACGAGCAGTACTTC

abundance: many
j_gene: TRBJ1-5
d_gene: -
v_gene: TRBV30
CDR3aa: CAWSSAGNQPQHF
CDR3nt: TGTGCCTGGAGTTCAGCAGGGAACCAGCCCCAGCATTTT

abundance: -
j_gene: TRBJ1-1
d_gene: TRBD1
v_gene: TRBV30
CDR3aa: CAWSVLGTGNTEAFF
CDR3nt: TGTGCCTGGAGTGTACTAGGGACAGGGAACACTGAAGCTTTCTTT

abundance: many
j_gene: TRBJ2-7
d_gene: TRBD1
v_gene: TRBV12-3/TRBV12-4
CDR3aa: CASSLGTGPYEQYF
CDR3nt: TGTGCCAGCAGTTTAGGGACAGGGCCCTACGAGCAGTACTTC

abundance: -
j_gene: TRBJ2-5
d_gene: -
v_gene: TRBV7-9
CDR3aa: CASSFYTEETQYF
CDR3nt: TGTGCCAGCAGCTTCTATACAGAAGAGACCCAGTACTTC

abundance: many
j_gene: TRBJ2-2
d_gene: -
v_gene: TRBV20-1
CDR3aa: CSARDIQLTGELFF
CDR3nt: TGCAGTGCTAGAGACATACAGCTCACCGGGGAGCTGTTTTTT

abundance: few
j_gene: TRBJ1-1
d_gene: -
v_gene: TRBV7-2
CDR3aa: CASRPGGNTEAFF
CDR3nt: TGTGCCAGCAGACCCGGGGGGAACACTGAAGCTTTCTTT

abundance: many
j_gene: TRBJ1-5
d_gene: -
v_gene: TRBV6-1
CDR3aa: CASSESGDYSNQPQHF
CDR3nt: TGTGCCAGCAGTGAATCAGGGGATTATAGCAATCAGCCCCAGCATTTT